This T cell receptor beta chain was captured in a study of regulatory T cells in long-lasting Graves disease. Study findings and constraints: Between persistent patients, thousands of public clonotypes were shared, exceeding the roughly 920 shared between new patients.

This clonotype appeared a few times. Its specificity is unknown. Specified time point: persistent/refractory GD, antithyroid drugs over 5 years with positive TRAb. The authors made the TCR library using RNA they extracted from PBMCs. Patients with Graves' disease were diagnosed by American Thyroid Association guidelines. CDR3 regions were amplified by Arm-PCR using iRepertoire HTBI primers to build TCR beta libraries. TCRdb fed the multiplex PCR reads into MiXCR, producing one record per CDR3 protein. Here the sample spans roughly 400,000 distinct CDR3 sequences, around 23% being singletons. This CDR3 has 15 residues. The junction had 12 bases not matched to a gene; V was cut back by 5 bases and J by 6 bases. CDR1 is LNHDA and CDR2 is SQIVND in the germline V gene (reference sequence).

Sequences were derived from peripheral blood mononuclear cells (PBMCs), sampled when the disease was refractory, from a patient treated with antithyroid drugs. The J gene is TRBJ1-1, the V gene TRBV19; 7 positions match TRBD1. This TCR was recovered from a female donor with Graves disease. The CDR3 sequence is CASSFSGTDFPEAFF. CDR3 bases: TGTGCCAGTAGTTTCTCCGGGACAGATTTCCCTGAAGCTTTCTTT.